This T cell receptor (beta chain) emerged from a study of T cells in women clearing cervical HPV infection. The trim removed 2 bases at V and 1 base at J, leaving 4 bases unmatched. The CDR3 loop spans 16 amino acids. Germline assignment: CDR1 KGHSH and CDR2 LQKENI. Libraries were prepared by immunoSEQ multiplex PCR; TCRdb keeps only in-frame clonotypes and omits some of them. In total, the table holds roughly 25,000 clones. A note on this clone: The CDR3 is cut off 3 residues early in the read; its end comes from the germline J gene.

All donors had a single incident cervical HPV16 infection, not prevalent. V usage is TRBV18 and J usage is TRBJ2-4, with 8 bases identical to TRBD2. The sample was blood buffy coat. The source is a woman between 18 and 75 years old with a cervical HPV16 infection that either progressed to CIN3+ or cleared (not recorded which). The covered CDR3 bases are TGTGCCAGCTCACCAAATAGCGGGATGGCCAAAAACATT. Translated, it gives CASSPNSGMAKNI. The whole CDR3 is CASSPNSGMAKNIQYF.